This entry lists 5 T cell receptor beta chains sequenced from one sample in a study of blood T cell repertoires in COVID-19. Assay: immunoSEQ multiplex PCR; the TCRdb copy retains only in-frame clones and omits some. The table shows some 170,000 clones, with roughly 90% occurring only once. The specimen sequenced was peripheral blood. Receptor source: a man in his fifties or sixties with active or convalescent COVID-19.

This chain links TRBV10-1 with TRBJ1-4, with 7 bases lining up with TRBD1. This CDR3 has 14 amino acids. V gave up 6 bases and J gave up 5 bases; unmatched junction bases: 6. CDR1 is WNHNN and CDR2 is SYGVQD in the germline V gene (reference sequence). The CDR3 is CASSPGTVNEKLFF. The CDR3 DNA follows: TGCGCCAGCAGCCCCGGGACAGTGAATGAAAAACTGTTTTTT.

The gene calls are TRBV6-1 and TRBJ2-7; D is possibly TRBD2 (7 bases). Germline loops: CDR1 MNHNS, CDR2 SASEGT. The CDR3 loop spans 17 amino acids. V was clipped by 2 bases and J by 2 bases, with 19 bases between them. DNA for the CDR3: TGTGCCAGCAGTGAAAGTGTAACAGGGACTATGCCCTACGAGCAGTACTTC. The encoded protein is CASSESVTGTMPYEQYF.

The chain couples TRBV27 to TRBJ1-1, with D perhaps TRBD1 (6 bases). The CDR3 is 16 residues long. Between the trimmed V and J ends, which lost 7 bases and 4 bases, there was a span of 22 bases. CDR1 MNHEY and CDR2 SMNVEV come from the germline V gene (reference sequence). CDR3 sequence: CASKGTMQGGVTEAFF. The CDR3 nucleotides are TGTGCCAGCAAGGGGACAATGCAGGGAGGGGTCACTGAAGCTTTCTTT.

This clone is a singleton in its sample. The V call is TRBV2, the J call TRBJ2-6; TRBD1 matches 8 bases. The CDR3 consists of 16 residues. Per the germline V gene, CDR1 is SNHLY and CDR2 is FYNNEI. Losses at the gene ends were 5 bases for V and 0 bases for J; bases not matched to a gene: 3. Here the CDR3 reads CASSRDRISGANVLTF. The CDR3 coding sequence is TGTGCCAGCAGTCGGGACAGGATCTCTGGGGCCAACGTCCTGACTTTC.

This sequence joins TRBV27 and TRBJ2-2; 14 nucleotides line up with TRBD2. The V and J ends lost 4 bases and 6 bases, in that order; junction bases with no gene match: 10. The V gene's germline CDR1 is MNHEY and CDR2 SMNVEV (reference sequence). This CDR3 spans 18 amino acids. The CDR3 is CASSSSTSGGAVPGELFF. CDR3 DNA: TGTGCCAGCAGTTCCTCGACTAGCGGGGGGGCCGTCCCCGGGGAGCTGTTTTTT.